The 30 T cell receptor beta chains below come from one sample, sequenced in a study of T cells in Graves' hyperthyroidism and ophthalmopathy. RNA transcripts served as the template for amplifying TCR beta CDR3 regions. RT-PCR in the first round (using the HTBI primer set) targeted the TCR CDR3. From the multiplex PCR reads, TCRdb called clonotypes with MiXCR, one entry per CDR3 protein. The sample has some 180,000 distinct CDR3 sequences, less than 20% seen once. The sequenced material came from blood. The receptors originated from a woman aged 45-59 years with Graves' hyperthyroidism.

Note on this clonotype: A much larger clone differs from this one at a single base, so this may be a read error. The rearrangement links TRBV6-2 or TRBV6-3 to TRBJ2-7; D may be TRBD2 (6 bases). The germline CDR1 and CDR2 sequences are MNHEY and SVGEGT. The CDR3 has 14 residues. The CDR3 DNA is TGTGCCAGCAGGCACCGGGACTTACCCTACGAGCAGTGCTTC. Amino acids: CASRHRDLPYEQCF.

This clonotype was picked up a small number of times. The V gene is TRBV20-1, the J gene TRBJ1-2; D remains ambiguous. The CDR3 loop spans 14 amino acids. V was clipped by 2 bases and J by 8 bases, with 18 bases between them. CDR1 DFQATT and CDR2 SNEGSKA come from the germline V gene (reference sequence). The CDR3 nucleotides are TGCAGTGCTAGACCATTAGACCAAATCGAAGGCTACACCTTC. Amino acids: CSARPLDQIEGYTF.

This clonotype was detected ten times or more. The chain joins TRBV12-3 or TRBV12-4 to TRBJ2-1, with unresolved D. This CDR3 region has 15 residues. The V end lost 5 bases, the J end lost 6 bases, and 17 bases lay between the germline ends. CDR3 in amino acids: CASSRTLESGNEQFF. As DNA, the CDR3 is TGTGCCAGCAGTCGGACGCTTGAATCAGGCAATGAGCAGTTCTTC.

The chain uses TRBV29-1 and TRBJ2-3; perhaps TRBD1 as D (6 bases). Trimming shortened V by 3 bases and J by 0 bases, and 13 bases separated the two germline ends. This CDR3 comprises 15 residues. Germline V gene lookup returns CDR1 SQVTM and CDR2 ANQGSEA. CDR3 in DNA: TGCAGCGTTGAGCTGACAGGCTTTAGCACAGATACGCAGTATTTT. Translating gives CSVELTGFSTDTQYF.

This clonotype was observed at least ten times. The chain uses TRBV11-2 and TRBJ2-1; D may be TRBD2 (6 bases). Germline V gives CDR1 SGHAT, CDR2 FQNNGV. With 3 bases removed from V and 2 bases from J, the gap between germline ends came to 11 bases. The length of the CDR3 is 15 residues. The CDR3 DNA reads as TGTGCCAGCAGCTTCGTAGCGGACCCCTACAATGAGCAGTTCTTC. The encoded protein is CASSFVADPYNEQFF. The entire variable domain, with the rest obtained from reference TRBV11-2 and TRBJ2-1, is as follows: EAGVAQSPRYKIIEKRQSVAFWCNPISGHATLYWYQQILGQGPKLLIQFQNNGVVDDSQLPKDRFSAERLKGVDSTLKIQPAKLEDSAVYLCASSFVADPYNEQFFGPGTRLTVL.

The V call is TRBV29-1, the J call TRBJ2-1; TRBD2 aligns across 7 bases. This CDR3 is 18 amino acids long. V trimming: 1 base; J trimming: 9 bases; junction bases outside the gene matches: 21. The germline V gene has CDR1 SQVTM and CDR2 ANQGSEA. CDR3 in amino acids: CSVEGRLQLARAGGEQFF. CDR3 in DNA: TGCAGCGTTGAAGGCCGGCTTCAACTAGCGAGGGCCGGGGGTGAGCAGTTCTTC.

This clonotype showed up many times. The rearrangement uses TRBV11-2 and TRBJ2-3; 9 positions match TRBD1. This CDR3 contains 15 residues. V shed 5 bases, J shed 0 bases, and the junction held 3 bases outside the gene matches. In germline, CDR1 is SGHAT, CDR2 FQNNGV. CDR3 loop: CASSAGTGSTDTQYF. Written as DNA, the CDR3 is TGTGCCAGCAGCGCGGGGACAGGGAGCACAGATACGCAGTATTTT.

This clonotype was recorded many times. The rearrangement links TRBV7-2 to TRBJ2-7; 8 bases agree with TRBD1. CDR1 is SGHTA, CDR2 FQGNSA, per germline. The length of the CDR3 is 14 residues. Trimming cost V 5 bases and J 4 bases; bases outside gene matches: 7. CDR3 DNA: TGTGCCAGCAGCCCCGACAGGGGAAAATACGAGCAGTACTTC. This translates into CASSPDRGKYEQYF.

This clonotype showed up many times. The V and J genes are TRBV11-2 and TRBJ1-3; TRBD1 is a possible D gene (5 bases). Germline loops: CDR1 SGHAT, CDR2 FQNNGV. V was trimmed by 5 bases and J by 0 bases, leaving 11 bases between them. The CDR3 has 15 residues. The CDR3 here is CASSRTIVSGNTIYF. Here the CDR3 DNA reads TGTGCCAGCAGCCGGACAATCGTCTCTGGAAACACCATATATTTT. The full variable domain, its missing parts supplied by reference TRBV11-2 and TRBJ1-3, is EAGVAQSPRYKIIEKRQSVAFWCNPISGHATLYWYQQILGQGPKLLIQFQNNGVVDDSQLPKDRFSAERLKGVDSTLKIQPAKLEDSAVYLCASSRTIVSGNTIYFGEGSWLTVV.

This chain joins TRBV15 and TRBJ2-7; no firm D call. Between the trimmed V and J ends, which lost 0 bases and 6 bases, there was a span of 9 bases. Germline V gives CDR1 LNHNV, CDR2 YYDKDF (reference sequence). This CDR3 is 13 amino acids long. The CDR3 sequence is CATSRDRFGEQYF. Here the CDR3 DNA reads TGTGCCACCAGCAGAGATAGGTTCGGCGAGCAGTACTTC.

This clonotype appeared many times. The chain has TRBV24-1 and TRBJ1-4; TRBD1 matches at 10 bases. J gave up 8 bases and V 4 bases, and 6 bases lay outside the gene matches. This CDR3 comprises 15 residues. CDR1 is KGHDR and CDR2 is SFDVKD in the germline V gene. CDR3 amino acids: CATSDPRTGGEKLFF. The CDR3 bases are TGTGCCACCAGTGACCCCCGGACAGGGGGGGAAAAACTGTTTTTT.

This clonotype was detected many times. The CDR3 spells CASSLGSVSEQYF. The CDR3 coding sequence is TGTGCCAGCAGCTTAGGCTCTGTTTCCGAGCAGTACTTC. V is TRBV11-2 and J is TRBJ2-7; D is undetermined. The V end was cut by 1 base, the J end by 6 bases, with 10 bases between. CDR1 is SGHAT and CDR2 is FQNNGV in the germline V gene. The CDR3 totals 13 residues. The full variable domain, rest sourced from reference TRBV11-2 and TRBJ2-7, is EAGVAQSPRYKIIEKRQSVAFWCNPISGHATLYWYQQILGQGPKLLIQFQNNGVVDDSQLPKDRFSAERLKGVDSTLKIQPAKLEDSAVYLCASSLGSVSEQYFGPGTRLTVT.

The CDR3 region has the DNA TGTGCCAGCAGCTTTTACGCAGGTTTTTCGGGGTTCGACACTGAAGCTTTCTTT. Amino acid sequence: CASSFYAGFSGFDTEAFF. V is TRBV7-9 and J is TRBJ1-1; D unclear. This CDR3 spans 18 amino acids. The V end was cut by 3 bases, the J end by 3 bases, with 23 bases between. The germline gives CDR1 SEHNR, CDR2 FQNEAQ (reference sequence). Together with reference TRBV7-9 and TRBJ1-1, the CDR3 gives the full variable domain: DTGVSQNPRHKITKRGQNVTFRCDPISEHNRLYWYRQTLGQGPEFLTYFQNEAQLEKSRLLSDRFSAERPKGSFSTLEIQRTEQGDSAMYLCASSFYAGFSGFDTEAFFGQGTRLTVV.

The DNA of the CDR3 is TGTGCCTGGAGTGTACGACTAGCGGGAGGGTTAGATACGCAGTATTTT. The encoded protein is CAWSVRLAGGLDTQYF. V usage is TRBV30 and J usage is TRBJ2-3, with 14 bases matching TRBD2. The CDR3 length is 16 residues. Losses at the gene ends were 0 bases for V and 5 bases for J; bases not matched to a gene: 4. The germline CDR1 and CDR2 sequences are GTSNPN and SVGIG (reference sequence).

This clonotype came up many times. The rearrangement links TRBV28 to TRBJ1-3, with D uncertain. CDR1 is MDHEN, CDR2 SYDVKM, per germline. The V and J ends lost 1 base and 0 bases respectively, with 4 bases between them. CDR3 length: 14 residues. The CDR3 coding sequence is TGTGCCAGCAGTTTATTGTACTCTGGAAACACCATATATTTT. The encoded protein is CASSLLYSGNTIYF.

In its sample, this clonotype was seen many times. The chain carries TRBV11-2 and TRBJ1-1; weak D call: TRBD1 (6 bases). This CDR3 has 15 amino acids. V lost 2 bases, J lost 0 bases, and 10 bases lay in between. Germline loops: CDR1 SGHAT, CDR2 FQNNGV. CDR3 residues: CASSLTGSMNTEAFF. CDR3 in DNA: TGTGCCAGCAGCTTAACAGGGTCCATGAACACTGAAGCTTTCTTT.

The gene calls are TRBV6-1 and TRBJ2-7; 7 nucleotides align to TRBD2. Germline CDR1 reads MNHNS; CDR2 reads SASEGT. CDR3 length equals 15 residues. The trim removed 3 bases at V and 2 bases at J, leaving 7 bases unmatched. The CDR3 DNA is TGTGCCAGCAGTGAGACGGCTAGCGGTGCCTACGAGCAGTACTTC. This translates into CASSETASGAYEQYF.

This clonotype was detected ten times or more. The J gene is TRBJ2-6, the V gene TRBV12-3 or TRBV12-4; a weak D match, TRBD1 (6 bases). This CDR3 has 14 amino acids. V dropped 6 bases and J dropped 4 bases, with 10 bases sitting between them. The CDR3 coding sequence is TGTGCCAGCAGAGAGGGACACGGGGCCAACGTCCTGACTTTC. It codes for CASREGHGANVLTF.

This clonotype was found many times. This sequence joins TRBV11-2 and TRBJ2-7, with 7 bases matching TRBD1. Trimming removed 5 bases from V and 4 bases from J; junction bases left unmatched: 11. This CDR3 region has 15 residues. Germline V lookup: CDR1 SGHAT, CDR2 FQNNGV. The CDR3 region has the DNA TGTGCCAGCAGCCATGACAGGGAAAGGGTGTACGAGCAGTACTTC. This gives the protein CASSHDRERVYEQYF.

The rearrangement uses TRBV28 and TRBJ2-1; TRBD2 matches 7 bases. The CDR3 contains 14 residues. Germline CDR1 and CDR2: MDHEN and SYDVKM. Germline trimming cut 10 bases from V and 3 bases from J; bases unmatched to any gene: 9. CDR3 DNA: TGTGCCACTCGCGGGCTAGCGGTCTACAATGAGCAGTTCTTC. Translated: CATRGLAVYNEQFF.

This clonotype showed up many times. The DNA for the CDR3 is TGCAGTGCTACACCGGGACAGCGGAACACTGAAGCTTTCTTT. Translating gives CSATPGQRNTEAFF. The J gene is TRBJ1-1, the V gene TRBV20-1, with 7 bases identical to TRBD1. This CDR3 has 14 amino acids. Germline assignment: CDR1 DFQATT and CDR2 SNEGSKA (reference sequence). The trim removed 4 bases at V and 1 base at J, leaving 6 bases unmatched.

This clonotype was recorded at least ten times. The chain has TRBV11-2 and TRBJ1-2, with a possible D match to TRBD1 (5 bases). There are 16 residues in the CDR3. V lost 5 bases and J lost 7, with 23 bases in between. Looked up from germline, CDR1 is SGHAT and CDR2 is FQNNGV. The CDR3 nucleotides read TGTGCCAGCAGCATACAACTTTGGGGGAGCATAGGTGGCTACACCTTC. Its protein is CASSIQLWGSIGGYTF.

As for this clonotype: This sequence may be a read error, since a much larger clone differs from it by one base. As the CDR3 is not closed by the conserved phenylalanine or tryptophan, this likely results from a read error. This chain links TRBV11-3 with TRBJ2-3, with TRBD2 matching over 11 bases. This CDR3 contains 16 residues. The ends lost 6 bases at V and 4 bases at J; junction bases unmatched: 9. Germline V gene lookup returns CDR1 SGHNT and CDR2 YENEEA. The CDR3 DNA reads TGTGCCAGCAGTTATCCGGGACTAGCGGAGGCAGATACGCAGTATTCT. Translated, it gives CASSYPGLAEADTQYS.

Details on this clonotype: This may come from a read error, since a much larger clone is one base off. This sequence joins TRBV29-1 and TRBJ2-1; D perhaps matches TRBD2 (5 bases). The end of the DNA is better explained by TRBJ2-7, so the J call may be wrong. Germline lookup yields CDR1 SQVTM and CDR2 ANQGSEA. This CDR3 region has 14 residues. The chain's CDR3 is CSVEYGGRSNEQYF. In nucleotides, the CDR3 is TGCAGCGTTGAATATGGTGGGAGAAGCAATGAGCAGTACTTC.

This clonotype occurred a few times. This chain connects TRBV3-1 to TRBJ2-2, with 10 bases matching TRBD1. The V segment lost 4 bases and the J segment 4 bases; nucleotides outside the gene matches: 3. Germline V gives CDR1 LGHDT, CDR2 YNNKEL (reference sequence). This CDR3 has 15 residues. Here the CDR3 DNA reads TGTGCCAGCAGCCCTCGGGACAGGGGCACCGGGGAGCTGTTTTTT. Translated: CASSPRDRGTGELFF.

The chain combines TRBV2 with TRBJ1-5; no clear D gene. The length of the CDR3 is 13 residues. V lost 7 bases to trimming and J lost 7 bases, with 14 bases between them. CDR1 and CDR2 (germline): SNHLY, FYNNEI. The CDR3 nucleotides are TGTGCCAGCATCAGGAGGGTGGGGCAGCCCCAGCATTTT. Its protein is CASIRRVGQPQHF.

There are many counts of this clonotype. The chain combines TRBV27 with TRBJ2-7; D might be TRBD2 (7 bases). The ends were cut back, 6 bases at V and 4 bases at J, with 16 bases in the middle. CDR1 is MNHEY and CDR2 is SMNVEV in the germline V gene (reference sequence). CDR3 size: 14 residues. The CDR3 DNA follows: TGTGCCAGCAGCCCCAGGGGAGGGGGGTACGAGCAGTACTTC. It translates to CASSPRGGGYEQYF.

This clonotype turned up a few times. The chain is built from TRBV5-6 and TRBJ2-5, with 10 nucleotides matching TRBD1. The ends lost 4 bases at V and 5 bases at J; junction bases unmatched: 23. The germline V gene has CDR1 SGHDT and CDR2 YYEEEE. This CDR3 has 20 residues. CDR3 sequence reads: CASSAVVGTGVSFGRETQYF. The CDR3, as DNA: TGTGCCAGCAGCGCGGTAGTCGGGACAGGGGTTTCCTTTGGCCGGGAGACCCAGTACTTC.

In DNA form, the CDR3 reads TGCGCCAGCAGCTTTGGAGGGGTCAATGAGCAGTTCTTC. Amino acid sequence: CASSFGGVNEQFF. This rearrangement joins TRBV5-1 to TRBJ2-1; perhaps TRBD2 as D (6 bases). V lost 2 bases and J lost 6, with 9 bases in between. This CDR3 is 13 amino acids long. Germline assignment: CDR1 SGHRS and CDR2 YFSETQ.

The V and J genes are TRBV6-1 and TRBJ1-4; no firm D call. The CDR3 has 14 residues. From germline, CDR1 is MNHNS and CDR2 SASEGT. The V end was cut by 1 base, the J end by 4 bases, with 7 bases between. The CDR3 DNA is TGTGCCAGCAGTGAAGTGGGCTTTAATGAAAAACTGTTTTTT. As protein: CASSEVGFNEKLFF.